Listed below are T cell receptor beta chains from one sample, sequenced in a study of T cells in Graves' hyperthyroidism and ophthalmopathy. Each CDR3 protein is one row after TCRdb ran MiXCR on the multiplex PCR reads. The sample lists about 300,000 distinct CDR3 sequences; around 16% were seen once. The material sequenced was blood. The receptors come from a man under 40 with Graves' hyperthyroidism. Both conserved end residues are part of each CDR3. D genes are given only for firm matches. Size tells how often a clone was seen (once, few, many) or the class of an expanded clone, and some rows leave it out.

D | J | size | V | CDR3 | DNA
TRBD2 | TRBJ2-5 | NA | TRBV11-2 | CASSASGSGETQYF | TGTGCCAGCAGTGCTAGCGGGAGTGGGGAGACCCAGTACTTC
TRBD2 | TRBJ2-3 | many | TRBV20-1 | CSAASGSDTQYF | TGCAGTGCGGCTAGCGGGAGCGATACGCAGTATTTT
NA | TRBJ2-3 | many | TRBV28 | CASSFGTPTDTQYF | TGTGCCAGCAGTTTTGGGACTCCGACAGATACGCAGTATTTT
NA | TRBJ2-7 | many | TRBV3-1 | CASSQGVSNTYEQYF | TGTGCCAGCAGCCAAGGAGTGAGTAACACCTACGAGCAGTACTTC
TRBD1 | TRBJ1-2 | many | TRBV2 | CASTWDRNYGYTF | TGTGCCAGCACCTGGGACAGAAACTATGGCTACACCTTC
NA | TRBJ2-3 | many | TRBV7-9 | CASSFDRTVAHTDTQYF | TGTGCCAGCAGCTTCGACCGGACAGTGGCGCACACAGATACGCAGTATTTT
NA | TRBJ2-3 | NA | TRBV28 | CASKEASAGDTQYF | TGTGCCAGCAAGGAAGCTAGCGCGGGAGATACGCAGTATTTT
NA | TRBJ2-7 | NA | TRBV4-2 | CASSQDFVANNEQYF | TGTGCCAGCAGCCAAGATTTCGTAGCGAACAATGAGCAGTACTTC
TRBD1 | TRBJ1-3 | many | TRBV28 | CASLTGVGNTIYF | TGTGCCAGTCTGACAGGGGTCGGAAACACCATATATTTT
NA | TRBJ2-1 | few | TRBV6-2/TRBV6-3 | CAGMRSNNEQFF | TGTGCCGGCATGAGATCAAACAATGAGCAGTTCTTC
NA | TRBJ1-1 | many | TRBV7-3 | CASSSLPGEVTEAFF | TGTGCCAGCAGCTCTCTACCGGGGGAGGTCACTGAAGCTTTCTTT
NA | TRBJ2-1 | NA | TRBV7-3 | CASSFTGEGEQFF | TGTGCCAGCAGCTTTACAGGGGAGGGTGAGCAGTTCTTC
TRBD1 | TRBJ2-1 | many | TRBV2 | CASKRQGYNEQFF | TGTGCCAGCAAAAGACAGGGCTACAATGAGCAGTTCTTC
TRBD2 | TRBJ2-1 | NA | TRBV4-2 | CASSHKLTSGRGNEQFF | TGTGCCAGCAGCCATAAACTCACTAGCGGGAGAGGCAATGAGCAGTTCTTC
NA | TRBJ2-7 | NA | TRBV6-1 | CASRGRGVGPDEQYF | TGTGCCAGCAGGGGAAGGGGGGTGGGACCCGACGAGCAGTACTTC
NA | TRBJ1-6 | many | TRBV6-1 | CASMSSQGSPLHF | TGTGCCAGCATGAGTTCTCAGGGTTCACCCCTCCACTTT
NA | TRBJ1-1 | many | TRBV28 | CASSNRIEAFF | TGTGCCAGCAGTAACAGGATTGAAGCTTTCTTT
NA | TRBJ2-3 | many | TRBV3-1 | CASSQAGFNTDTQYF | TGTGCCAGCAGCCAAGCGGGGTTTAACACAGATACGCAGTATTTT
NA | TRBJ2-7 | many | TRBV6-1 | CASRGGLNEQYF | TGTGCCAGCCGGGGCGGATTAAACGAGCAGTACTTC
NA | TRBJ2-2 | NA | TRBV7-9 | CASSLLDYRTGELFF | TGTGCCAGCAGCCTACTGGACTATCGCACCGGGGAGCTGTTTTTT
NA | TRBJ2-5 | NA | TRBV28 | CASSGVRATQYF | TGTGCCAGCAGTGGGGTTCGGGCGACCCAGTACTTC
NA | TRBJ2-1 | many | TRBV5-6 | CASSLELGSSNEQFF | TGTGCCAGCAGCTTGGAGCTTGGTTCGAGCAATGAGCAGTTCTTC
NA | TRBJ2-7 | many | TRBV5-1 | CASSLGVGGTYEQYF | TGCGCCAGCAGCTTGGGTGTAGGCGGTACCTACGAGCAGTACTTC
TRBD1 | TRBJ2-6 | few | TRBV12-3/TRBV12-4 | CASVRGFSGANVLTF | TGTGCCAGCGTCAGGGGGTTCTCTGGGGCCAACGTCCTGACTTTC
NA | TRBJ2-3 | NA | TRBV27 | CASSPSGAEPYTDTQYF | TGTGCCAGCAGTCCATCGGGAGCGGAACCTTACACAGATACGCAGTATTTT
NA | TRBJ2-3 | many | TRBV10-2 | CASSAQGTYTDTQYF | TGCGCCAGCAGTGCACAGGGGACTTACACAGATACGCAGTATTTT
NA | TRBJ2-2 | NA | TRBV7-9 | CASSLGGPPNTGELFF | TGTGCCAGCAGCTTAGGAGGCCCACCGAACACCGGGGAGCTGTTTTTT
NA | TRBJ1-2 | NA | TRBV4-1 | CASSQEVERYGYTF | TGCGCCAGCAGCCAGGAAGTGGAGCGGTATGGCTACACCTTC
NA | TRBJ2-1 | many | TRBV6-1 | CASSPRQDMANEQFF | TGTGCCAGCAGTCCACGACAGGACATGGCCAATGAGCAGTTCTTC
NA | TRBJ2-7 | many | TRBV13 | CASSPGLDSRNEQYF | TGTGCCAGCAGCCCAGGGTTAGATTCTCGGAACGAGCAGTACTTC
NA | TRBJ2-2 | NA | TRBV9 | CASSVEGFGGNTGELFF | TGTGCCAGCAGCGTAGAGGGGTTTGGGGGAAACACCGGGGAGCTGTTTTTT
NA | TRBJ1-2 | NA | TRBV6-1 | CASSEAQIYGYTF | TGTGCCAGCAGTGAAGCGCAGATCTATGGCTACACCTTC
NA | TRBJ1-5 | NA | TRBV6-9 | CASSSLSDKGNQPQHF | TGTGCCAGCAGTTCTTTGAGTGACAAGGGCAATCAGCCCCAGCATTTT
TRBD2 | TRBJ2-1 | few | TRBV7-9 | CASSSVSGRTYNEQFF | TGTGCCAGCAGTTCCGTTAGCGGGAGGACCTACAATGAGCAGTTCTTC
NA | TRBJ2-2 | NA | TRBV5-1 | CASTTQGLGELFF | TGCGCCAGCACAACCCAGGGGTTGGGGGAGCTGTTTTTT
TRBD2 | TRBJ2-3 | NA | TRBV20-1 | CSARTSGHLTDTQYF | TGCAGTGCCCGGACTAGCGGCCACCTCACAGATACGCAGTATTTT
TRBD2 | TRBJ2-1 | many | TRBV11-3 | CASSPASGLYNEQFF | TGTGCCAGCAGCCCAGCTAGCGGGCTATACAATGAGCAGTTCTTC
NA | TRBJ2-6 | NA | TRBV7-2 | CASSPGPTIGANVLTF | TGTGCCAGCAGCCCGGGACCGACCATCGGGGCCAACGTCCTGACTTTC
NA | TRBJ1-5 | few | TRBV12-3/TRBV12-4 | CASSNRRGYRQPQHF | TGTGCCAGCAGTAATCGGCGGGGTTATCGTCAGCCCCAGCATTTT
TRBD1 | TRBJ1-4 | many | TRBV11-1 | CASSRGQGWGKLFF | TGTGCCAGCAGTCGGGGACAGGGTTGGGGAAAACTGTTTTTT
NA | TRBJ2-1 | many | TRBV20-1 | CSAGPSGYGSYNEQFF | TGCAGTGCTGGACCTTCCGGGTACGGTTCCTACAATGAGCAGTTCTTC
NA | TRBJ2-7 | many | TRBV28 | CASSLLATSSYEQYF | TGTGCCAGCAGTTTATTGGCGACAAGCTCCTACGAGCAGTACTTC
NA | TRBJ1-6 | NA | TRBV6-5 | CASSYSSGANSPLHF | TGTGCCAGCAGTTACTCGTCCGGGGCTAATTCACCCCTCCACTTT
TRBD1 | TRBJ2-1 | many | TRBV20-1 | CSAREPGQGSIEQFF | TGCAGTGCTAGGGAACCGGGACAGGGGTCGATTGAGCAGTTCTTC